Presented here are 26 T cell receptor beta chains from one specimen sequenced in a study of T cells in tuberculosis (dated by TCRdb to between 2017 and 2018). To prepare the library, the immunoSEQ multiplex PCR assay was applied. Here the immuneACCESS table is served through TCRdb, limited to in-frame sequences with V and J called. Missing clones are a known gap in these copies; in checked studies unresolved V genes cover under half, and the rest lacks a known reason. Within this sample are some 31,000 clones, with 91% of them counted one time only. In total, the top ten clones hold roughly 2.4% of the sample. Sequencing used PBMCs. Every receptor here comes from a donor between 10 and 35 years old with latent tuberculosis or without tuberculosis infection.

DNA for the CDR3: TGTGCCAGCAGGCGGGAGCCAGATACGCAGTATTTT. Encoded protein: CASRREPDTQYF. V gene TRBV28 combines with J gene TRBJ2-3, with 7 bases aligning to TRBD2. J was trimmed by 4 bases and V by 6 bases; bases with no gene match: 1. CDR1 is MDHEN, CDR2 SYDVKM, per germline. The CDR3 runs 12 residues.

This chain connects TRBV5-1 to TRBJ1-5; a possible D gene is TRBD1 (5 bases). Per the germline V gene, CDR1 is SGHRS and CDR2 is YFSETQ. The length of the CDR3 is 14 residues. The ends were cut back, 0 bases at V and 3 bases at J, with 7 bases in the middle. CDR3 in amino acids: CASSLDRSNQPQHF. The CDR3 DNA reads TGCGCCAGCAGCTTGGACAGGTCCAATCAGCCCCAGCATTTT.

V gene TRBV7-2 combines with J gene TRBJ2-1; 10 bases map to TRBD2. Germline CDR1 and CDR2: SGHTA and FQGNSA. J lost 5 bases, V lost 6 bases, and 7 bases had no gene match. This CDR3 has 15 amino acids. CDR3 in amino acids: CASRRRTSGNNEQFF. For the CDR3, the DNA is TGTGCCAGCAGACGTAGGACTAGCGGTAACAATGAGCAGTTCTTC.

The chain links TRBV4-3 to TRBJ2-7; D is perhaps TRBD1 (6 bases). Germline CDR1 and CDR2: LGHNA and YSLEER. The CDR3 totals 14 residues. Deletions cut 5 bases from V and 9 bases from J, with 20 bases between. CDR3 DNA sequence: TGCGCCAGCAGCTCCGGGACAATGCCAAGTCGGCAGTACTTC. Translating gives CASSSGTMPSRQYF.

The J gene is TRBJ2-1, the V gene TRBV4-2, with TRBD2 matching over 8 bases. This CDR3 has 15 residues. With V trimmed by 3 bases and J by 8 bases, 9 bases remained unmatched. CDR1 LGHNA and CDR2 YNFKEQ come from the germline V gene. The CDR3 DNA follows: TGTGCCAGCAGCCAGGGCAGCGGGAGTAGGTATGAGCAGTTCTTC. Its translation: CASSQGSGSRYEQFF.

The chain has TRBV7-9 and TRBJ1-5, with D tentatively TRBD1 (5 bases). Germline V gives CDR1 SEHNR, CDR2 FQNEAQ (reference sequence). V was clipped by 2 bases and J by 2 bases, with 10 bases between them. The CDR3 has 15 amino acids. The CDR3 DNA is TGTGCCAGCAGCTTAATGGGGGAGGGCAATCAGCCCCAGCATTTT. It translates to CASSLMGEGNQPQHF.

This clone was seen more than once but under ten times. The chain couples TRBV15 to TRBJ1-5; D gene ambiguous. Germline V gives CDR1 LNHNV, CDR2 YYDKDF (reference sequence). The ends were cut back, 1 base at V and 4 bases at J, with 5 bases in the middle. The CDR3 totals 13 residues. The DNA for the CDR3 is TGTGCCACCAGCAGAGTGACAAATCAGCCCCAGCATTTT. Its protein product is CATSRVTNQPQHF.

The chain carries TRBV6-4 and TRBJ2-1; no clear D. The germline V and J ends were trimmed by 5 bases and 3 bases, with 11 bases remaining between them. Germline V gene lookup returns CDR1 MRHNA and CDR2 SNTAGT. CDR3 length: 14 amino acids. The CDR3 DNA reads TGTGCCAGCAGTCTTTCTACAGACTACAATGAGCAGTTCTTC. It yields the protein CASSLSTDYNEQFF.

The chain joins TRBV19 to TRBJ2-1; D not certain. Germline CDR1 reads LNHDA; CDR2 reads SQIVND (reference sequence). V was trimmed by 6 bases and J by 3 bases, leaving 9 bases between them. The CDR3 contains 13 residues. The CDR3 DNA reads as TGTGCCAGTAGCTTTGCAGGCTACAATGAGCAGTTCTTC. It yields the protein CASSFAGYNEQFF.

J is TRBJ1-2 and V is TRBV19, with D possibly matching TRBD1 (6 bases). Per the germline V gene, CDR1 is LNHDA and CDR2 is SQIVND (reference sequence). Trimming took 0 bases from V and 5 from J, leaving 19 bases between them. The CDR3 contains 17 residues. The CDR3 DNA follows: TGTGCCAGTAGTATAGACCTACCGGCAGGGGCAATATATGGCTACACCTTC. It encodes CASSIDLPAGAIYGYTF.

The rearrangement links TRBV25-1 to TRBJ2-3; 10 bases fit TRBD1. V was pared by 3 bases and J by 4 bases, with 7 bases of the junction left unmatched. The germline CDR1 and CDR2 sequences are MGHDK and SYGVNS. CDR3 length: 16 residues. The CDR3 spells CASSEDRGVSADTQYF. CDR3 in DNA: TGTGCCAGCAGTGAGGACAGGGGGGTGAGCGCAGATACGCAGTATTTT.

The V call is TRBV7-9, the J call TRBJ2-1, with D perhaps TRBD2 (6 bases). This CDR3 comprises 16 residues. CDR1 and CDR2 (germline): SEHNR, FQNEAQ (reference sequence). Trimming cost V 5 bases and J 3 bases, with 17 bases left between them. This CDR3 reads CASSPDRGIGYNEQFF. For the CDR3, the DNA is TGTGCCAGCAGCCCGGACCGCGGGATTGGCTACAATGAGCAGTTCTTC.

The rearrangement links TRBV7-2 to TRBJ2-7, with D perhaps matching TRBD2 (5 bases). Germline V gene sequence: CDR1 SGHTA, CDR2 FQGNSA. The CDR3 loop spans 13 amino acids. V lost 0 bases, J lost 4 bases, and 7 bases lay in between. Written as DNA, the CDR3 is TGTGCCAGCAGCTTAGCCGCGGGTTACGAGCAGTACTTC. The encoded protein is CASSLAAGYEQYF.

In its sample, this clone was seen once. The chain links TRBV19 to TRBJ2-3; D may be TRBD1 (5 bases). Germline lookup yields CDR1 LNHDA and CDR2 SQIVND (reference sequence). CDR3 length: 16 amino acids. V dropped 7 bases and J dropped 4 bases, with 21 bases sitting between them. CDR3 residues: CASIGPGMGYPDTQYF. The CDR3 DNA follows: TGTGCCAGTATCGGACCAGGGATGGGGTACCCAGATACGCAGTATTTT.

The V call is TRBV30, the J call TRBJ1-5; D perhaps matches TRBD1 (5 bases). Per germline, CDR1 GTSNPN and CDR2 SVGIG (reference sequence). The length of the CDR3 is 14 residues. V dropped 1 base and J dropped 0 bases, with 7 bases sitting between them. CDR3 DNA sequence: TGTGCCTGGAGTGGGGGCTATAGCAATCAGCCCCAGCATTTT. Encoded protein: CAWSGGYSNQPQHF.

The J gene is TRBJ2-3, the V gene TRBV5-1; D remains unclear. In germline, CDR1 is SGHRS, CDR2 YFSETQ. The CDR3 loop spans 13 amino acids. The V end lost 0 bases, the J end lost 0 bases, and 2 bases lay between the germline ends. CDR3 in amino acids: CASSLASTDTQYF. The DNA for the CDR3 is TGCGCCAGCAGCTTGGCGAGCACAGATACGCAGTATTTT.

The chain links TRBV11-3 to TRBJ2-1, with 11 bases identical to TRBD2. Germline V gene sequence: CDR1 SGHNT, CDR2 YENEEA. The V and J ends lost 5 bases and 13 bases, in that order; junction bases with no gene match: 10. The CDR3 spans 14 residues. The CDR3 here is CASSRLAGGAQQFF. DNA for the CDR3: TGTGCCAGCAGCCGTCTAGCGGGAGGAGCCCAACAGTTCTTC.

J is TRBJ2-7 and V is TRBV5-5; D ambiguous. The V end lost 4 bases, the J end lost 2 bases, and 16 bases lay between the germline ends. The length of the CDR3 is 15 residues. CDR1 is SGHKS, CDR2 YYEKEE, per germline (reference sequence). The DNA for the CDR3 is TGTGCCAGCAGCCTGTCCAGATCTTCTGCCTACGAGCAGTACTTC. Its translation: CASSLSRSSAYEQYF.

The V gene is TRBV30, the J gene TRBJ2-3, with 9 bases identical to TRBD2. The ends lost 0 bases at V and 2 bases at J; junction bases unmatched: 6. The CDR3 runs to 16 residues. The V gene's germline CDR1 is GTSNPN and CDR2 SVGIG (reference sequence). The CDR3 here is CAWSVGTSRYTDTQYF. The DNA for the CDR3 is TGTGCCTGGAGTGTAGGGACTAGCAGATACACAGATACGCAGTATTTT.

This clone has a handful of counts. This chain joins TRBV7-9 and TRBJ1-1; D call uncertain. Germline CDR1 and CDR2: SEHNR and FQNEAQ (reference sequence). The CDR3 is made up of 15 amino acids. The V end was cut by 1 base, the J end by 0 bases, with 9 bases between. The CDR3 reads CASSLGSRLNTEAFF. CDR3 sequence (DNA): TGTGCCAGCAGCTTAGGTTCCAGATTGAACACTGAAGCTTTCTTT.

In this sample, this clone turned up a few times. The chain joins TRBV19 to TRBJ1-3, with D tentatively TRBD1 (6 bases). This CDR3 is built from 15 residues. CDR1 is LNHDA and CDR2 is SQIVND in the germline V gene (reference sequence). The V gene lost 7 bases and the J gene lost 4 bases, with 17 bases spanning the gap. The CDR3 coding sequence is TGTGCCAGTACCCTCGCGGGGGCGAGAGGAAACACCATATATTTT. Translated: CASTLAGARGNTIYF.

In this sample, this clone turned up once. This chain joins TRBV19 and TRBJ1-5, with D uncertain. V lost 7 bases to trimming and J lost 3 bases, with 19 bases between them. CDR3 length equals 16 residues. Germline CDR1 is LNHDA and CDR2 is SQIVND (reference sequence). CDR3 coding DNA: TGTGCCAGTATCTTCGGTGCGGGCAGCCACAATCAGCCCCAGCATTTT. Encoded protein: CASIFGAGSHNQPQHF.

The gene calls are TRBV6-5 and TRBJ1-1; D not certain. From germline, CDR1 is MNHEY and CDR2 SVGAGI. This CDR3 contains 15 residues. V was cut by 0 bases and J by 1 base, with 9 bases left in between. Written as DNA, the CDR3 is TGTGCCAGCAGTTACTCACCCAGGTCGAACACTGAAGCTTTCTTT. Translation gives CASSYSPRSNTEAFF.

The V call is TRBV7-2, the J call TRBJ2-1; D may be TRBD2 (5 bases). Germline V CDR1 and CDR2: SGHTA, FQGNSA. The CDR3 loop spans 13 amino acids. Trimming cost V 6 bases and J 5 bases, with 11 bases left between them. The CDR3 sequence: CASRSTRDNEQFF. The CDR3 nucleotides read TGTGCCAGCAGATCCACTAGGGACAATGAGCAGTTCTTC.

V gene TRBV9 combines with J gene TRBJ2-1; TRBD2 matches at 12 bases. V shed 3 bases, J shed 7 bases, and the junction held 8 bases outside the gene matches. This CDR3 has 16 amino acids. Per germline, CDR1 SGDLS and CDR2 YYNGEE. CDR3 sequence (DNA): TGTGCCAGCAGCGGCTCGACTAGCGGGAGAGTGAATGAGCAGTTCTTC. Translating gives CASSGSTSGRVNEQFF. Supplemented by reference TRBV9 and TRBJ2-1, the full variable domain reads DSGVTQTPKHLITATGQRVTLRCSPRSGDLSVYWYQQSLDQGLQFLIQYYNGEERAKGNILERFSAQQFPDLHSELNLSSLELGDSALYFCASSGSTSGRVNEQFFGPGTRLTVL.

The chain carries TRBV6-5 and TRBJ1-1; no firm D call. Germline CDR1 MNHEY, CDR2 SVGAGI. This CDR3 spans 13 amino acids. Trimming pared 4 bases from V and 5 bases from J, leaving 11 bases between. CDR3 DNA: TGTGCCAGCAGTTTCACCCGAGCGACTGAAGCTTTCTTT. It is translated as CASSFTRATEAFF.